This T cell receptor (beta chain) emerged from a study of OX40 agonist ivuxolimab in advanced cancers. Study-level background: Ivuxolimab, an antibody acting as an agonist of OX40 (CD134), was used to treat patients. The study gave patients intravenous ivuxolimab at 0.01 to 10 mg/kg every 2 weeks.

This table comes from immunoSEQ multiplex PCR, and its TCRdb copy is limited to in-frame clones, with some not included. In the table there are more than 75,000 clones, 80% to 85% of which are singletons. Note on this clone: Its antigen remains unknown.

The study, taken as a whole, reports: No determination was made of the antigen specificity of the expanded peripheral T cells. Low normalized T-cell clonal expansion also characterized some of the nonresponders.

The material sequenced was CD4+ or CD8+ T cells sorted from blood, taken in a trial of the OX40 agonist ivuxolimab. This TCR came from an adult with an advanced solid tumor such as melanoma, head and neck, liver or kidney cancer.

CDR3 sequence (DNA): TGTGCCAGCAGCTTAGACAGAGGCAATGAGCAGTTCTTC. Protein product: CASSLDRGNEQFF. The chain is built from TRBV11-2 and TRBJ2-1; the D is unclear. The germline V gene has CDR1 SGHAT and CDR2 FQNNGV. This CDR3 is 13 amino acids long. Deletions cut 0 bases from V and 6 bases from J, with 6 bases between.